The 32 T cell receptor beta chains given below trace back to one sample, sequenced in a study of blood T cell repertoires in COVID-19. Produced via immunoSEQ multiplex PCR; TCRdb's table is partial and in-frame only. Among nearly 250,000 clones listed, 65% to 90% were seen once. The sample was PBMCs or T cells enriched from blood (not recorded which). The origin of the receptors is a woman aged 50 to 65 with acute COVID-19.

CDR3 nucleotide sequence: TGTGCCAGCAGTGAATATGAGGGAAGGATCGGCTACACCTTC. Amino acid sequence: CASSEYEGRIGYTF. The rearrangement links TRBV6-1 to TRBJ1-2, with D uncertain. The CDR3 contains 14 residues. With 2 bases removed from V and 8 bases from J, the gap between germline ends came to 15 bases. From germline, CDR1 is MNHNS and CDR2 SASEGT.

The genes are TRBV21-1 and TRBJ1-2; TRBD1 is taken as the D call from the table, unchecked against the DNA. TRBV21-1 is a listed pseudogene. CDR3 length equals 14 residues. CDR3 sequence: CASSVRDTLYGYTF. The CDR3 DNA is TGTGCCAGCAGCGTCCGGGACACCCTCTATGGCTACACCTTC.

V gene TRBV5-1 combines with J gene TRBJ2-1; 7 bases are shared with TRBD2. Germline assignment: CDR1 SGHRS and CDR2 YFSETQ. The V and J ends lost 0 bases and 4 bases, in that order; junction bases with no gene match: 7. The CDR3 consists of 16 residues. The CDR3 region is CASSLVSSGPYNEQFF. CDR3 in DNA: TGCGCCAGCAGCTTGGTTTCTAGCGGACCATACAATGAGCAGTTCTTC.

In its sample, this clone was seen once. CDR3 DNA sequence: TGTGCCAGCAGCATACGCCTCGCGGACAGGGTACGGGATGAAGCTTTCTTT. The encoded protein is CASSIRLADRVRDEAFF. The chain links TRBV21-1 to TRBJ1-1; TRBD1 is the table's D call and was not checked against the DNA. TRBV21-1 is classified as a pseudogene. CDR3 length: 17 amino acids.

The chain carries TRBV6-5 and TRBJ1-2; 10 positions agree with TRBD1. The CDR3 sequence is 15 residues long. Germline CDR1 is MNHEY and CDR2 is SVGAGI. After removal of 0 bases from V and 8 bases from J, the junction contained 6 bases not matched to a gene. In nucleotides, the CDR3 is TGTGCCAGCAGTTACTCCCCGGACAGGGGGAAAGGCTACACCTTC. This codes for CASSYSPDRGKGYTF.

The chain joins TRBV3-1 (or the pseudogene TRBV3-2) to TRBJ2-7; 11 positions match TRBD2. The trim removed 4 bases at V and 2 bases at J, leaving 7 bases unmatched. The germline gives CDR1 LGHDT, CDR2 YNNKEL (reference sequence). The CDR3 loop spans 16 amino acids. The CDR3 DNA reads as TGTGCCAGCAGCCGTGGGGCTAGCGGGGGGACCTACGAGCAGTACTTC. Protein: CASSRGASGGTYEQYF.

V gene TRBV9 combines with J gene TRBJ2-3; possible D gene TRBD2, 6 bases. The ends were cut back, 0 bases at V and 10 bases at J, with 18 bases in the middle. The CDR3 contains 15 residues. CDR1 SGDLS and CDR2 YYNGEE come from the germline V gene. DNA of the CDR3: TGTGCCAGCAGCGTAGCTGGCGGGGATCAGGTCGCGCAGTATTTT. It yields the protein CASSVAGGDQVAQYF.

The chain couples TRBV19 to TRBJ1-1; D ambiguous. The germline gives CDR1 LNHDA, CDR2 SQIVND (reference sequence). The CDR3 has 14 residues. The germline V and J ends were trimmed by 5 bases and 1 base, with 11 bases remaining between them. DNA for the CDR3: TGTGCCAGTAGTTTAATACAAAAGAACACTGAAGCTTTCTTT. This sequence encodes CASSLIQKNTEAFF.

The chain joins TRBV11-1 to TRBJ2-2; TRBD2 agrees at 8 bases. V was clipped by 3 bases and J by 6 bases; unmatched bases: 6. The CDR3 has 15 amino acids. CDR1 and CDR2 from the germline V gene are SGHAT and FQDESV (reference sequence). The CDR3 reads CASSFGGAVSGELFF. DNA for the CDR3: TGTGCCAGCAGCTTCGGGGGGGCAGTATCCGGGGAGCTGTTTTTT.

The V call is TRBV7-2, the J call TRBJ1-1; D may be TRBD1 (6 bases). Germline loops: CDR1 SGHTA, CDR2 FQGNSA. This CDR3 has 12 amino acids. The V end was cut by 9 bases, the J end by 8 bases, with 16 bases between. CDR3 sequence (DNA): TGTGCCAGTAGACTCGGGGGGCGAGAAGCTTTCTTT. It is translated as CASRLGGREAFF.

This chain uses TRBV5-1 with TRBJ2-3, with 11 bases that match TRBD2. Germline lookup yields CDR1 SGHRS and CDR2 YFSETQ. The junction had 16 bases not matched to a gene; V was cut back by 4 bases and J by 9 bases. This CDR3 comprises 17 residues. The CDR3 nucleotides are TGCGCCAGCAGCCGAACGCGACTAGCGGGGTCCCCGGGGACGCAGTATTTT. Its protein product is CASSRTRLAGSPGTQYF. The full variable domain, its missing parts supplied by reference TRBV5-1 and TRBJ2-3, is KAGVTQTPRYLIKTRGQQVTLSCSPISGHRSVSWYQQTPGQGLQFLFEYFSETQRNKGNFPGRFSGRQFSNSRSEMNVSTLELGDSALYLCASSRTRLAGSPGTQYFGPGTRLTVL.

The CDR3 sequence is CAGGAGNQPQHF. CDR3 bases: TGTGCCGGGGGCGCAGGCAATCAGCCCCAGCATTTT. The chain links TRBV19 to TRBJ1-5, with D maybe TRBD1 (6 bases). Germline V gene data show CDR1 as LNHDA and CDR2 as SQIVND (reference sequence). The CDR3 length is 12 residues. V was clipped by 11 bases and J by 2 bases, with 10 bases between them.

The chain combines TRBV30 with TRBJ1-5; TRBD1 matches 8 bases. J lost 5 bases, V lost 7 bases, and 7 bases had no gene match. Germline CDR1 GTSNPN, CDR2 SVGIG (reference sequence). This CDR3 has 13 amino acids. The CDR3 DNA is TGTGCCTTTAACAGGGGACAGGATCAGCCCCAGCATTTT. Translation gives CAFNRGQDQPQHF.

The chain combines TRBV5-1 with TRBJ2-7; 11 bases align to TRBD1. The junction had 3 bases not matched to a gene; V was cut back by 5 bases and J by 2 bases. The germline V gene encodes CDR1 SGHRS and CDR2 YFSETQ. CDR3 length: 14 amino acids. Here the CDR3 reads CASRWGQGAYEQYF. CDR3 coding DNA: TGCGCCAGCAGGTGGGGACAGGGGGCCTACGAGCAGTACTTC. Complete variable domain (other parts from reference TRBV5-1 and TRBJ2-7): KAGVTQTPRYLIKTRGQQVTLSCSPISGHRSVSWYQQTPGQGLQFLFEYFSETQRNKGNFPGRFSGRQFSNSRSEMNVSTLELGDSALYLCASRWGQGAYEQYFGPGTRLTVT.

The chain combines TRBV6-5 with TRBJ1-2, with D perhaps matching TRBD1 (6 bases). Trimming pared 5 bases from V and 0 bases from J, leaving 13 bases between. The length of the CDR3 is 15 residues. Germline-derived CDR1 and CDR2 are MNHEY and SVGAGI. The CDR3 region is CASSLRTEANYGYTF. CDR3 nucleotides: TGTGCCAGCAGTCTACGGACAGAGGCTAACTATGGCTACACCTTC.

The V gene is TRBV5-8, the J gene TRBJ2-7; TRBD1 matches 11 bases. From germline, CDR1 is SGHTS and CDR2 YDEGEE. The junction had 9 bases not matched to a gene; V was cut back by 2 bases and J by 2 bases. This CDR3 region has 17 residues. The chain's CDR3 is CASSFSRTGGSPYEQYF. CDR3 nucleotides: TGTGCCAGCAGCTTTAGCAGGACAGGGGGCTCCCCCTACGAGCAGTACTTC.

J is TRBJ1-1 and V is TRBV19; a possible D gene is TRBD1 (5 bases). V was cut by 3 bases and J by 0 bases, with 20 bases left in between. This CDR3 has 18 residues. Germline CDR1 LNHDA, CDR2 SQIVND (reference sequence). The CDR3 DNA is TGTGCCAGTAGTATCCCCCACCGGGGGATGTACATGAACACTGAAGCTTTCTTT. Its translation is CASSIPHRGMYMNTEAFF.

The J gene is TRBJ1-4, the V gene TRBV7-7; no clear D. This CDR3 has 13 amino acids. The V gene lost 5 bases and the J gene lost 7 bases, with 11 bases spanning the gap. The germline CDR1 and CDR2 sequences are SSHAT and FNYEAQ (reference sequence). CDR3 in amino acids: CASSPNAGEKLFF. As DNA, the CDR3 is TGTGCCAGCAGCCCGAACGCGGGTGAAAAACTGTTTTTT.

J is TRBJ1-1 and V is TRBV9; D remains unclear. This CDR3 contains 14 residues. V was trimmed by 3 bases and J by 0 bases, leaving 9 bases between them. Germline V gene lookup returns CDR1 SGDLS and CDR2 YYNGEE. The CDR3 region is CASSEGGMNTEAFF. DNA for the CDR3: TGTGCCAGCAGCGAGGGAGGCATGAACACTGAAGCTTTCTTT.

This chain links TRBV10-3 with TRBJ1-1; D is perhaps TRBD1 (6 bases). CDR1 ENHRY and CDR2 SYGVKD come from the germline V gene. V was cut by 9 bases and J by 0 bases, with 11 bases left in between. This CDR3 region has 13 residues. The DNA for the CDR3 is TGTGCCATACAGGACAGAATGAACACTGAAGCTTTCTTT. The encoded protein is CAIQDRMNTEAFF.

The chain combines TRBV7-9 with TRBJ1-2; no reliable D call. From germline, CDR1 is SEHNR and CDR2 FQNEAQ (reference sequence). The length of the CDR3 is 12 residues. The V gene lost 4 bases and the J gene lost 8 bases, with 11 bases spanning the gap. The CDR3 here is CASSSSWQGYTF. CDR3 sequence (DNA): TGTGCCAGCAGCTCCAGTTGGCAGGGCTACACCTTC.

CDR3 in amino acids: CASSLGRGSNYGYTF. For the CDR3, the DNA is TGTGCCAGCAGCTTAGGTCGGGGATCTAACTATGGCTACACCTTC. The V call is TRBV7-8, the J call TRBJ1-2; D remains ambiguous. With 1 base removed from V and 0 bases from J, the gap between germline ends came to 9 bases. This CDR3 is 15 amino acids long. Germline CDR1 SGHVS, CDR2 FQNEAQ. The full variable domain, completed using reference TRBV7-8 and TRBJ1-2, is GAGVSQSPRYKVAKRGQDVALRCDPISGHVSLFWYQQALGQGPEFLTYFQNEAQLDKSGLPSDRFFAERPEGSVSTLKIQRTQQEDSAVYLCASSLGRGSNYGYTFGSGTRLTVV.

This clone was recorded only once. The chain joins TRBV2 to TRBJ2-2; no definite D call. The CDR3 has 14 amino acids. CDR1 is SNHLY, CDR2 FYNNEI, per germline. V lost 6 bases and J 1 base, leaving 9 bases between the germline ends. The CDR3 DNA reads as TGTGCCAGCAGAAGGAGTCAGAACACCGGGGAGCTGTTTTTT. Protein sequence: CASRRSQNTGELFF.

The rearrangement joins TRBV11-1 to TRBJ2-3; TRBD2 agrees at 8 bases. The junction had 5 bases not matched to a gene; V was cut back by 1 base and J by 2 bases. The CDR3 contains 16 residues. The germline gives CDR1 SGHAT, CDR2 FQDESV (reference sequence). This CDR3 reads CASSLGTSGYTDTQYF. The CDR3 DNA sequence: TGTGCCAGCAGCTTAGGTACTAGCGGATACACAGATACGCAGTATTTT.

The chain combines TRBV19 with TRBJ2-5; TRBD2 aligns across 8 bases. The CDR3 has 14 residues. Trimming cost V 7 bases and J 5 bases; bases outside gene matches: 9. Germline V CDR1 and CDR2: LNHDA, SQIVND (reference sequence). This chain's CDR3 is CASTQSGGRETQYF. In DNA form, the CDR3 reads TGTGCCAGTACCCAATCGGGGGGGCGGGAGACCCAGTACTTC.

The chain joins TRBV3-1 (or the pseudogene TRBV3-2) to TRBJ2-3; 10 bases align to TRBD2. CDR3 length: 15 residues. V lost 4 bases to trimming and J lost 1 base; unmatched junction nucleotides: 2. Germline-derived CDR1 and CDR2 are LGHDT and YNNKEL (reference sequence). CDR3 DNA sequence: TGTGCCAGCAGCCTAACTAGCGGGGGCACAGATACGCAGTATTTT. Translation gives CASSLTSGGTDTQYF.

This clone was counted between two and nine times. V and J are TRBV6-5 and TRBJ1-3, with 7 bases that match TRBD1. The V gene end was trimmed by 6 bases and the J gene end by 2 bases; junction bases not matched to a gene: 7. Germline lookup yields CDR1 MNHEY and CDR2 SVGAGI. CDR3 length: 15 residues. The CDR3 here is CASSPPTGTGNTIYF. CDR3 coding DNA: TGTGCCAGCAGCCCCCCGACAGGGACTGGAAACACCATATATTTT.

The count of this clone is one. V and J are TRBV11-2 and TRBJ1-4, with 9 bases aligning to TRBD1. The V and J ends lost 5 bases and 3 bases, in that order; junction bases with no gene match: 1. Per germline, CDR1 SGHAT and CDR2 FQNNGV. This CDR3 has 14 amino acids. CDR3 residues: CASSRTGANEKLFF. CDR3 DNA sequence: TGTGCCAGCAGCCGGACAGGGGCTAATGAAAAACTGTTTTTT.

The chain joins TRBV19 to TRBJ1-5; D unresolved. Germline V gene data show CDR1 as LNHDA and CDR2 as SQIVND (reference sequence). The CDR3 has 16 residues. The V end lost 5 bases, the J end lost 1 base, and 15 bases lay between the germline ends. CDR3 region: CASSEKGGLSNQPQHF. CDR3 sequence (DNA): TGTGCCAGTAGTGAAAAGGGAGGATTGAGCAATCAGCCCCAGCATTTT.

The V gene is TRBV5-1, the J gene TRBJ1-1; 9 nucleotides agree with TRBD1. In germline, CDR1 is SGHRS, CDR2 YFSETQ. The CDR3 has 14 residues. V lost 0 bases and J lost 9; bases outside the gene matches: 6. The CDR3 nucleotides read TGCGCCAGCAGCTTGGAGGGACAGGGTTTCCAAGCTTTCTTT. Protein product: CASSLEGQGFQAFF.

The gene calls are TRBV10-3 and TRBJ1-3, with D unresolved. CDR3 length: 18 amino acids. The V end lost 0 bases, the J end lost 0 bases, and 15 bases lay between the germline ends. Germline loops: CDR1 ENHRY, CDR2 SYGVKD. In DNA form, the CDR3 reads TGTGCCATCAGTGAGTCGGGCAGATCTTTTTTCTCTGGAAACACCATATATTTT. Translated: CAISESGRSFFSGNTIYF.

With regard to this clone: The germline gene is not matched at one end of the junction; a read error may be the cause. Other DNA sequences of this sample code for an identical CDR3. The CDR3 nucleotides are TGTGCCAGTAGCGACCGGGGGGCGACTGAAGCTTTCTTT. Amino acid sequence: CASSDRGATEAFF. V usage is TRBV9 and J usage is TRBJ1-1; D possibly corresponds to TRBD1 (6 bases). Per the germline V gene, CDR1 is SGDLS and CDR2 is YYNGEE. The CDR3 is 13 residues long.